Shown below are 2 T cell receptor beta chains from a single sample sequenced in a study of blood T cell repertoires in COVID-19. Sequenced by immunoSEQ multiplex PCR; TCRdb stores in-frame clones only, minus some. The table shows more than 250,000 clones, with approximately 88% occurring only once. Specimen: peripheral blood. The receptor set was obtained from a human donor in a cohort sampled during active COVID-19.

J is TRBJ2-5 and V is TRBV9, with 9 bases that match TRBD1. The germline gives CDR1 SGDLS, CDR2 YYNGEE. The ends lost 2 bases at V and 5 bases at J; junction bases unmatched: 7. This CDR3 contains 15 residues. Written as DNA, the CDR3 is TGTGCCAGCAGCGTCCGGACAGGGGAAGAGGAGACCCAGTACTTC. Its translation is CASSVRTGEEETQYF.

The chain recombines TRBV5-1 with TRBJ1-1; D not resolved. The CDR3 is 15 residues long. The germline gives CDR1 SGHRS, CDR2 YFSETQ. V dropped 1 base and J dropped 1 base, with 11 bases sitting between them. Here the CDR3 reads CASSLFYTANTEAFF. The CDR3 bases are TGCGCCAGCAGCTTGTTTTATACAGCGAACACTGAAGCTTTCTTT.